This T cell receptor (beta chain) derives from a study of T cell responses to AZD1222 COVID-19 vaccine. Study overall: The study pooled second doses at about 4 or about 12 weeks. Study-level results: In a largely white British group with more females than males, clonal diversity was possibly underestimated. Seropositive AZD1222 recipients at baseline numbered only six or seven. Among spike-specific TCRs, nearly half reportedly target unmutated variant regions.

Sequenced by immunoSEQ multiplex PCR; TCRdb stores in-frame clones only, minus some. The sample lists 65,000 to 100,000 clones; 80% were seen once. For this clone: Its antigen is as yet unknown.

Trimming at V came to 6 bases and at J to 5 bases, leaving 5 bases not matched to a gene. Germline assignment: CDR1 KGHSH and CDR2 LQKENI. CDR3 length equals 15 residues. V is TRBV18 and J is TRBJ2-1, with 12 positions matching TRBD2. Sequenced here: peripheral blood, sampled on day 0 of AZD1222 vaccination. This clonotype was obtained from an adult in good health. The CDR3 nucleotides read TGTGCCAGCTCCCCCGGACTAGCGGGGAACAATGAGCAGTTCTTC. It specifies CASSPGLAGNNEQFF.